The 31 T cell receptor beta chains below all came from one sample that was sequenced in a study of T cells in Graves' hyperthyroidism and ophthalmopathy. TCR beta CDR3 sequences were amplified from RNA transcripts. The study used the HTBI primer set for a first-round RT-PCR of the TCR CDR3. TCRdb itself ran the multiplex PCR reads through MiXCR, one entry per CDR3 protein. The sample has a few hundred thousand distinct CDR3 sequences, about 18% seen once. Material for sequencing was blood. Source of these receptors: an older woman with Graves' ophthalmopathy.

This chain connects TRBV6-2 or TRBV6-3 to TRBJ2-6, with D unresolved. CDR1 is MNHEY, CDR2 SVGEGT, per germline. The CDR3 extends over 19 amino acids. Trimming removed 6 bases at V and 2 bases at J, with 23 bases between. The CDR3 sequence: CASSFFPGSYRAGANVLTF. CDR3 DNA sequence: TGTGCCAGCAGCTTCTTCCCCGGGTCGTACCGGGCTGGGGCCAACGTCCTGACTTTC.

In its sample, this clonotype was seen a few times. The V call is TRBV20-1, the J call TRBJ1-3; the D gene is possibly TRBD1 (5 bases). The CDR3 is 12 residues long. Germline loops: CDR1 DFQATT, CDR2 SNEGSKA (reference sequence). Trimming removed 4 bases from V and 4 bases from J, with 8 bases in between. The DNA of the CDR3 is TGCAGTGCTAAGGGACCCGGAAACACCATATATTTT. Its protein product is CSAKGPGNTIYF.

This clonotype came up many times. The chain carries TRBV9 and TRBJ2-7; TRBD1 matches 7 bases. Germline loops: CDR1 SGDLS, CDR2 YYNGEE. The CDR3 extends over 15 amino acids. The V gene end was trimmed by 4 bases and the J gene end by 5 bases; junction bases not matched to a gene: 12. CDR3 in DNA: TGTGCCAGCAGCCCCCGACAGGGACCTTCTAACGAGCAGTACTTC. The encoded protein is CASSPRQGPSNEQYF.

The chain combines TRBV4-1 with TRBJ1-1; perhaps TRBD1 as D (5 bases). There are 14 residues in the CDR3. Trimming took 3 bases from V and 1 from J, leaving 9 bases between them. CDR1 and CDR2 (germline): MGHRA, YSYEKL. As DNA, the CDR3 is TGCGCCAGCAGCCACGGGACTCCGAACACTGAAGCTTTCTTT. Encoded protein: CASSHGTPNTEAFF.

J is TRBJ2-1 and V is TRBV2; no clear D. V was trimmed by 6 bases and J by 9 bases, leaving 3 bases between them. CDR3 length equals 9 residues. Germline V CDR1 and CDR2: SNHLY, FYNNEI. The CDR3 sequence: CASRTEQFF. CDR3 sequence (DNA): TGTGCCAGCAGGACTGAGCAGTTCTTC.

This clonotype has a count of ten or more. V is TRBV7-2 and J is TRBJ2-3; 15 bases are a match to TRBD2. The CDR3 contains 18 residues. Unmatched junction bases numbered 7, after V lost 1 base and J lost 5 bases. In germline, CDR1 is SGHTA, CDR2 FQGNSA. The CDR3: CASSLGNLGLAGGDTQYF. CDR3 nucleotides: TGTGCCAGCAGCTTAGGAAACCTGGGACTAGCGGGAGGAGATACGCAGTATTTT. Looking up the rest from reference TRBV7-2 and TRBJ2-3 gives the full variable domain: GAGVSQSPSNKVTEKGKDVELRCDPISGHTALYWYRQSLGQGLEFLIYFQGNSAPDKSGLPSDRFSAERTGGSVSTLTIQRTQQEDSAVYLCASSLGNLGLAGGDTQYFGPGTRLTVL.

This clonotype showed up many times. The DNA of the CDR3 is TGTGCCAGCAGCTTAGCGTATAATCTGCAGCCCCAGCATTTT. Translation gives CASSLAYNLQPQHF. This rearrangement joins TRBV7-2 to TRBJ1-5; D is uncertain. Trimming removed 0 bases from V and 7 bases from J, with 10 bases in between. Germline V gene lookup returns CDR1 SGHTA and CDR2 FQGNSA. The CDR3 is made up of 14 amino acids.

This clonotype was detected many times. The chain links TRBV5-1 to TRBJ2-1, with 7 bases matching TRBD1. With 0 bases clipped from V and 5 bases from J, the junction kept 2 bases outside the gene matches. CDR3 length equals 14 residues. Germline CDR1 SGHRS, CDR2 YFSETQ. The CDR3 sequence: CASSLAGTDNEQFF. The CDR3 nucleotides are TGCGCCAGCAGCTTGGCCGGGACAGACAATGAGCAGTTCTTC.

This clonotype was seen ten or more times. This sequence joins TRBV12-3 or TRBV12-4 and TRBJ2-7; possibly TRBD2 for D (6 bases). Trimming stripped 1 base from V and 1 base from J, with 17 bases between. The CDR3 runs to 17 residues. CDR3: CASSLGAGHGRSYEQYF. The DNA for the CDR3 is TGTGCCAGCAGTTTAGGGGCGGGGCATGGAAGGTCCTACGAGCAGTACTTC.

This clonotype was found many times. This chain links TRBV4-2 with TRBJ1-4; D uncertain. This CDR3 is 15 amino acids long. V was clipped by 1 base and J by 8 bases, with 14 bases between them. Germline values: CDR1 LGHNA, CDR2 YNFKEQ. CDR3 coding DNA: TGTGCCAGCAGCCAAGTTGCTGGGAACGCAGAAAAACTGTTTTTT. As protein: CASSQVAGNAEKLFF.

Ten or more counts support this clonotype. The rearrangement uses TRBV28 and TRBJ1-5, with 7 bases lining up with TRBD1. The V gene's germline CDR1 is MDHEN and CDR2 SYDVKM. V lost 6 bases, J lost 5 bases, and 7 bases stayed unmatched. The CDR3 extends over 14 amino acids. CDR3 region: CASSLGQLDQPQHF. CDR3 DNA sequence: TGTGCCAGCAGCCTGGGACAGTTAGATCAGCCCCAGCATTTT.

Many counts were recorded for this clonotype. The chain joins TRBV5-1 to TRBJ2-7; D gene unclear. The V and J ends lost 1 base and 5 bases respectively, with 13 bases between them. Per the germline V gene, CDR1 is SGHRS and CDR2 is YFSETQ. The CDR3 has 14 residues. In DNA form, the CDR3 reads TGCGCCAGCAGCTTGCAAACAGTGCTTAACGAGCAGTACTTC. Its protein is CASSLQTVLNEQYF.

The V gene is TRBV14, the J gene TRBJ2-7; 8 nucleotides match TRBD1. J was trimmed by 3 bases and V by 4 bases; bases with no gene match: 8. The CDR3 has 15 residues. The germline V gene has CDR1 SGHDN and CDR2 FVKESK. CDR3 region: CASSRLGTGNYEQYF. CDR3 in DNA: TGTGCCAGCAGCCGACTAGGGACAGGCAACTACGAGCAGTACTTC.

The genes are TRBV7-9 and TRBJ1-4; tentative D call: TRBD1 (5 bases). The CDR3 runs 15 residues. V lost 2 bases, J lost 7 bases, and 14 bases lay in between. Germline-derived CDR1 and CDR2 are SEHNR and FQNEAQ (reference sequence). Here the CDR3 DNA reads TGTGCCAGCAGCTTAATCGGGGCCGGCGGTGAAAAACTGTTTTTT. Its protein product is CASSLIGAGGEKLFF.

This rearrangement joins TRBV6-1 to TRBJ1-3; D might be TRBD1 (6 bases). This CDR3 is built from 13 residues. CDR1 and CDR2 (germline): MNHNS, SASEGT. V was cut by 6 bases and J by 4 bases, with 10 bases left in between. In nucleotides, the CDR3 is TGTGCCAGCAGAAGAGACAGGGGAAACACCATATATTTT. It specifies CASRRDRGNTIYF.

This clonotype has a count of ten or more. The CDR3 here is CASSSSSYTDTQYF. The CDR3 region has the DNA TGTGCCAGCTCAAGCAGCTCCTACACAGATACGCAGTATTTT. V gene TRBV18 combines with J gene TRBJ2-3; the D is unclear. CDR3 length: 14 residues. In germline, CDR1 is KGHSH, CDR2 LQKENI. Trimming removed 5 bases from V and 2 bases from J, with 11 bases in between. The whole variable domain, remainder taken from reference TRBV18 and TRBJ2-3, is NAGVMQNPRHLVRRRGQEARLRCSPMKGHSHVYWYRQLPEEGLKFMVYLQKENIIDESGMPKERFSAEFPKEGPSILRIQQVVRGDSAAYFCASSSSSYTDTQYFGPGTRLTVL.

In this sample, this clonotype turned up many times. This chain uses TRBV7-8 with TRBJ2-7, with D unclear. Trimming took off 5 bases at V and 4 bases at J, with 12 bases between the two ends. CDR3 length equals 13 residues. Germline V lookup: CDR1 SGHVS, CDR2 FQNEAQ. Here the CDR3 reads CASSLSGYYEQYF. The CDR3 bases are TGTGCCAGCAGCCTCTCAGGCTATTACGAGCAGTACTTC.

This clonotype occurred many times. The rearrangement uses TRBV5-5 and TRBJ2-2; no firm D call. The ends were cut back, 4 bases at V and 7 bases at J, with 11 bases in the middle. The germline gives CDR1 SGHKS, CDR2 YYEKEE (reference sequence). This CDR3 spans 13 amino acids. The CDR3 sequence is CASSPVLGGELFF. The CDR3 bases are TGTGCCAGCAGCCCCGTCCTCGGCGGGGAGCTGTTTTTT.

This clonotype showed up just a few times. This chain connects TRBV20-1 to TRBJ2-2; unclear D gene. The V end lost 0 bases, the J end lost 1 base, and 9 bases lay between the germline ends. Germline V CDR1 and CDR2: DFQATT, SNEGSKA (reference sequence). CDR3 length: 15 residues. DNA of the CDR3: TGCAGTGCTAGAGATCGCGGAAAGAACACCGGGGAGCTGTTTTTT. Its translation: CSARDRGKNTGELFF.

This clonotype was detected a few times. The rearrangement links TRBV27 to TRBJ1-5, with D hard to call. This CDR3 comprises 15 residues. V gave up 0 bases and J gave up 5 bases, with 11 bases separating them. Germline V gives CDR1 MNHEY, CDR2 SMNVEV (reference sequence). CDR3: CASSLSLRSDQPQHF. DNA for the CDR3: TGTGCCAGCAGTTTATCGCTAAGGAGTGATCAGCCCCAGCATTTT.

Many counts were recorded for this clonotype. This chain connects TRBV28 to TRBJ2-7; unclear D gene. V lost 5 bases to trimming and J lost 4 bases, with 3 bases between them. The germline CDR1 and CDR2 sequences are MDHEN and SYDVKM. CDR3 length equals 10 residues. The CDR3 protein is CASSGYEQYF. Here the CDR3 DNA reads TGTGCCAGCAGTGGGTACGAGCAGTACTTC.

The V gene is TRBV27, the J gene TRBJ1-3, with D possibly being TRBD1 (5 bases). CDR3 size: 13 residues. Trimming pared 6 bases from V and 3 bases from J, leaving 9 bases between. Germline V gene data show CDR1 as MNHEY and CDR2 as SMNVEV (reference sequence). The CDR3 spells CASRKTVGNTIYF. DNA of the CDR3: TGTGCCAGCAGAAAGACAGTTGGAAACACCATATATTTT.

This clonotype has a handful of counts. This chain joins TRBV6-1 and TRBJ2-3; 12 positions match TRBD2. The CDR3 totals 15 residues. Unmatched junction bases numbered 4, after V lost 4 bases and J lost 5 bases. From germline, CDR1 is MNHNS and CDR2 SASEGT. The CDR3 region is CASSGRTSGKDTQYF. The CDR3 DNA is TGTGCCAGCAGTGGGCGGACTAGCGGGAAAGATACGCAGTATTTT.

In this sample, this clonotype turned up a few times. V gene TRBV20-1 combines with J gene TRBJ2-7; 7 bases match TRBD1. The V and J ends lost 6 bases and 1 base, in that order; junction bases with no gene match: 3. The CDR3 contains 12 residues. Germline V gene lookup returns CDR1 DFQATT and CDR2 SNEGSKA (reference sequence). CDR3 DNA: TGCAGTGCAAACAGGGGATCCTACGAGCAGTACTTC. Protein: CSANRGSYEQYF.

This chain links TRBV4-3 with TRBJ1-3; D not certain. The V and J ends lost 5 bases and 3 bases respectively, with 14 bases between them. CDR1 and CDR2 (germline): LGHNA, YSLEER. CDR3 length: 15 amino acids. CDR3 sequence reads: CASSDHKKNGNTIYF. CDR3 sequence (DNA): TGCGCCAGCAGCGATCATAAAAAGAATGGAAACACCATATATTTT.

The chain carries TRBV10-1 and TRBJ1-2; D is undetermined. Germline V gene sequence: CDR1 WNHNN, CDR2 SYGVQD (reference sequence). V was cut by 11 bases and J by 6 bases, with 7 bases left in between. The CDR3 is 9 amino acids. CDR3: CARLDGYTF. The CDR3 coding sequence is TGCGCCCGGTTAGATGGCTACACCTTC.

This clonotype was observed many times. CDR3 nucleotide sequence: TGTGCCAGCAGCAAGGCCCGGACAGGGGCCTACGAGCAGTACTTC. It codes for CASSKARTGAYEQYF. This chain joins TRBV28 and TRBJ2-7; 9 bases are a match to TRBD1. Trimming at V came to 6 bases and at J to 2 bases, leaving 8 bases not matched to a gene. The length of the CDR3 is 15 residues. Germline V lookup: CDR1 MDHEN, CDR2 SYDVKM.

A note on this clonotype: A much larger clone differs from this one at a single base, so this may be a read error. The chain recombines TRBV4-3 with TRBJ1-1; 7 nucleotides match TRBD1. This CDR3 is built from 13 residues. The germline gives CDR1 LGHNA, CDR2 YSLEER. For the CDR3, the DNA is TGCGCCAGCAGCTTAACAGGGGATAATGAAGCTCTCTTT. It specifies CASSLTGDNEALF.

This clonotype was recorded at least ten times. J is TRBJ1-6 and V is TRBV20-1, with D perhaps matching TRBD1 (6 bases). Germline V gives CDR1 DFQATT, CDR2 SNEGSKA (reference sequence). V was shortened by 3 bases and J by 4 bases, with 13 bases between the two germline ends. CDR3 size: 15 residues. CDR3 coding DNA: TGCAGTGCTAGTCCGGCGGGGACATATAATTCACCCCTCCACTTT. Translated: CSASPAGTYNSPLHF.

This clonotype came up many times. CDR3 nucleotides: TGTGCCAGCAGTGTTGGAACGGACTACGAGCAGTACTTC. Translating it yields CASSVGTDYEQYF. The chain is built from TRBV6-1 and TRBJ2-7; D gene uncertain. In germline, CDR1 is MNHNS, CDR2 SASEGT. The CDR3 consists of 13 residues. V was clipped by 4 bases and J by 3 bases, with 10 bases between them.

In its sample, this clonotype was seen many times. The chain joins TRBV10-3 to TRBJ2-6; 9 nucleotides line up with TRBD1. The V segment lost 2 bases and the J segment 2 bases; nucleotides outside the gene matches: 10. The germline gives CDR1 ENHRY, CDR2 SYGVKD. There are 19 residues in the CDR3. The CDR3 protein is CAISEDRGVVGAGANVLTF. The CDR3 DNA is TGTGCCATCAGTGAGGACAGGGGGGTAGTCGGGGCTGGGGCCAACGTCCTGACTTTC.